This T cell receptor (beta chain) was sequenced for a study of shared clonotypes between healthy human individuals. Only in-frame clones appear in the TCRdb table, and some are missing; sequencing was by immunoSEQ multiplex PCR. The profile shows some 2,500,000 clones, 85% to 95% of them singletons. Trimming removed 7 bases from V and 8 bases from J; junction bases left unmatched: 23. CDR1 is MDHEN, CDR2 SYDVKM, per germline. This CDR3 is built from 19 residues. The receptor comes from a young man in good health. Some clones in this sample may be carry-over from other donors' samples. The chain is built from TRBV28 and TRBJ1-4; TRBD1 matches 9 bases. Sequenced: naive CD4+ T cells from PBMCs. As for subset: CD45RA+ positively selected. CDR3 in amino acids: CASNNKQGAESRSWEKLFF. CDR3 DNA sequence: TGTGCCAGCAACAACAAACAGGGGGCAGAGTCTCGGTCTTGGGAAAAACTGTTTTTT. Based on the CDR3 plus reference TRBV28 and TRBJ1-4, the full variable domain is DVKVTQSSRYLVKRTGEKVFLECVQDMDHENMFWYRQDPGLGLRLIYFSYDVKMKEKGDIPEGYSVSREKKERFSLILESASTNQTSMYLCASNNKQGAESRSWEKLFFGSGTQLSVL.